Listed below are T cell receptor beta chains from one sample, sequenced in a study of CD8 T cells in Susac syndrome. TCRdb reprocessed the immunoSEQ multiplex PCR reads with MiXCR, giving one entry per CDR3 protein. The table records about 140,000 distinct CDR3 sequences, 85% to 95% of them present only once. The sample was CD4+ T cells from PBMCs. The receptor source for this set is a human donor with multiple sclerosis. Each CDR3 is given with its conserved first and last residue. Each record gives: clone size, D gene, J gene, V gene, CDR3 protein, CDR3 DNA. The D gene is left open where the match is weak. Expanded clones get a size class; other rows say once, few or many, or leave the size out.

>.|TRBD1|TRBJ1-5|TRBV2
CASSAGGDQPQHF
TGTGCCAGCAGTGCAGGGGGCGATCAGCCCCAGCATTTT
>.|.|TRBJ2-7|TRBV5-4
CASSNYRLEQYF
TGTGCCAGCAGCAATTACAGGCTCGAGCAGTACTTC
>.|TRBD2|TRBJ2-1|TRBV10-3
CAISESVLAGVVEQFF
TGTGCCATCAGTGAGTCGGTACTAGCGGGAGTGGTTGAGCAGTTCTTC
>.|.|TRBJ2-1|TRBV18
CASSRQASYNEQFF
TGTGCCAGCTCACGACAGGCCTCCTACAATGAGCAGTTCTTC
>.|.|TRBJ2-3|TRBV6-6
CSVRQASTDTQYF
TGTTCCGTTCGACAGGCTAGCACAGATACGCAGTATTTT
>.|TRBD2|TRBJ2-1|TRBV5-1
CASSRMTSSNEQFF
TGCGCCAGCAGCCGAATGACTAGCAGCAATGAGCAGTTCTTC
>.|.|TRBJ2-3|TRBV27
CASSLEGPRTDTQYF
TGTGCCAGCAGTTTGGAGGGGCCGCGCACAGATACGCAGTATTTT
>.|TRBD2|TRBJ2-7|TRBV5-1
CASTSQGSGSGLSYEQYF
TGCGCCAGCACCTCCCAAGGGAGCGGGAGCGGTCTATCCTACGAGCAGTACTTC
>.|.|TRBJ1-2|TRBV15
CATSRDQPIYGYTF
TGTGCCACCAGCAGAGATCAACCGATCTATGGCTACACCTTC
>.|.|TRBJ1-2|TRBV2
CASSELGANGYTF
TGTGCCAGCAGTGAACTAGGGGCCAATGGCTACACCTTC
>once|.|TRBJ1-3|TRBV4-3
CASSRGHSSGNTIYF
TGCGCCAGCAGCCGGGGACACTCCTCTGGAAACACCATATATTTT
>.|.|TRBJ2-5|TRBV7-6
CASSETRVFEETQYF
TGTGCCAGCAGCGAAACCCGGGTCTTTGAAGAGACCCAGTACTTC
>.|TRBD2|TRBJ2-1|TRBV7-2
CASSLVAPGKRGAWGEQFF
TGTGCCAGCAGCTTAGTAGCCCCCGGGAAGCGGGGGGCCTGGGGTGAGCAGTTCTTC
>.|TRBD1|TRBJ1-5|TRBV28
CASSSIRTGVHQPQHF
TGTGCCAGCAGCTCTATCAGGACAGGGGTTCATCAGCCCCAGCATTTT
>.|TRBD1|TRBJ1-3|TRBV7-9
CASSSRTGSGNTIYF
TGTGCCAGCAGCTCACGGACAGGCTCTGGAAACACCATATATTTT
>.|.|TRBJ1-1|TRBV19
CASSVSGTANTEAFF
TGTGCCAGTAGTGTTTCCGGGACGGCTAACACTGAAGCTTTCTTT
>once|TRBD1|TRBJ2-5|TRBV12-3/TRBV12-4
CASSQRQGAGETQYF
TGTGCCAGCAGTCAAAGACAGGGGGCAGGAGAGACCCAGTACTTC
>.|.|TRBJ2-1|TRBV20-1
CSARARLGAYNEQFF
TGCAGTGCTAGGGCGAGACTAGGGGCCTACAATGAGCAGTTCTTC
>.|TRBD1|TRBJ2-5|TRBV3-1
CASRPDRGGQETQYF
TGTGCCAGCAGGCCGGACAGGGGGGGCCAAGAGACCCAGTACTTC
>.|.|TRBJ1-1|TRBV28
CASRTDTEAFF
TGTGCCAGCAGGACAGACACTGAAGCTTTCTTT
>.|TRBD1|TRBJ2-7|TRBV20-1
CSATGQGEMQYF
TGCAGTGCCACGGGACAGGGGGAAATGCAGTACTTC
>.|TRBD1|TRBJ2-5|TRBV29-1
CSVYRIGTAQETQYF
TGCAGCGTCTACCGGATCGGGACAGCACAAGAGACCCAGTACTTC
>.|.|TRBJ1-1|TRBV13
CASSLAFVWMNTEAFF
TGTGCCAGCAGCTTAGCTTTTGTCTGGATGAACACTGAAGCTTTCTTT
>.|.|TRBJ2-3|TRBV29-1
CSVVYTGQYF
TGCAGCGTTGTTTATACGGGGCAGTATTTT
>.|.|TRBJ2-5|TRBV13
CASSRRRGTQETQYF
TGTGCCAGCAGCCGCAGAAGGGGGACACAAGAGACCCAGTACTTC
>.|TRBD1|TRBJ1-2|TRBV25-1
CASRTGGNYGYTF
TGTGCCAGCCGGACAGGGGGGAACTATGGCTACACCTTC
>once|.|TRBJ1-1|TRBV7-9
CASSLASGGFPEAFF
TGTGCCAGCAGCTTAGCGTCCGGGGGATTCCCAGAAGCTTTCTTT
>.|.|TRBJ1-1|TRBV29-1
CSAGWNTEAFF
TGCAGCGCGGGGTGGAACACTGAAGCTTTCTTT
>.|.|TRBJ1-5|TRBV4-2
CASSRGQVDQPQHF
TGTGCCAGCAGCCGGGGACAAGTGGATCAGCCCCAGCATTTT
>.|.|TRBJ2-5|TRBV5-4
CASTSRGGQETQYF
TGTGCCAGCACTTCTCGGGGTGGGCAAGAGACCCAGTACTTC
>.|.|TRBJ1-5|TRBV5-6
CASSPDGRQPQHF
TGTGCCAGCAGCCCAGATGGCCGGCAGCCCCAGCATTTT
>.|.|TRBJ2-1|TRBV20-1
CSALLATSYNEQFF
TGCAGTGCTCTTCTAGCGACCTCCTACAATGAGCAGTTCTTC
>.|.|TRBJ2-5|TRBV30
CAWNSRLMETQYF
TGTGCCTGGAACTCCAGGCTGATGGAGACCCAGTACTTC
>.|.|TRBJ2-1|TRBV7-9
CASSSRLGSLHEQFF
TGTGCCAGCAGCTCGAGACTAGGGAGCCTCCATGAGCAGTTCTTC
>.|TRBD1|TRBJ2-7|TRBV7-9
CASSAGGYEQYF
TGTGCCAGCTCAGCAGGGGGATACGAGCAGTACTTC
>.|TRBD1|TRBJ2-7|TRBV5-4
CATCRDRHYEQYF
TGTGCCACTTGCCGGGACAGACACTACGAGCAGTACTTC
>.|.|TRBJ1-5|TRBV23-1
CASSQSGTGNCNQPQHF
TGCGCCAGCAGTCAATCCGGGACCGGGAATTGCAATCAGCCCCAGCATTTT
>.|TRBD1|TRBJ2-7|TRBV3-1
CASSLQPGQGKDEQYF
TGTGCCAGCAGCCTGCAGCCGGGACAGGGGAAAGACGAGCAGTACTTC
>.|.|TRBJ2-2|TRBV20-1
CSALESQNTGELFF
TGCAGTGCCCTAGAGTCCCAGAACACCGGGGAGCTGTTTTTT
>.|.|TRBJ2-1|TRBV3-1
CASSQGRGKGNEQFF
TGTGCCAGCAGCCAAGGTCGCGGAAAAGGGAATGAGCAGTTCTTC
>.|TRBD1|TRBJ2-7|TRBV3-1
CASSPGRGDRASYEQYF
TGTGCCAGCAGCCCAGGGAGAGGGGACAGGGCTTCCTACGAGCAGTACTTC
>.|.|TRBJ2-1|TRBV29-1
CSVDRRGYNEQFF
TGCAGCGTTGATCGGAGGGGCTACAATGAGCAGTTCTTC
>.|.|TRBJ2-5|TRBV7-2
CASSLISETQYF
TGTGCCAGCAGCTTAATTAGTGAGACCCAGTACTTC
>.|.|TRBJ2-6|TRBV6-5
CASSYSFGRSANVLTF
TGTGCCAGCAGTTACTCTTTCGGCAGGTCTGCCAACGTCCTGACTTTC
>.|.|TRBJ2-2|TRBV29-1
CSVSNYDSSGELFF
TGCAGCGTTTCCAACTACGACAGTAGCGGGGAGCTGTTTTTT
>.|.|TRBJ2-1|TRBV29-1
CSGRTLRGPHEQFF
TGCAGCGGGAGGACCCTCCGGGGTCCCCATGAGCAGTTCTTC
>.|.|TRBJ1-2|TRBV29-1
CSVFLQETYGYTF
TGCAGCGTCTTTTTACAGGAAACCTATGGCTACACCTTC
>once|TRBD2|TRBJ2-2|TRBV6-1
CASKSSGGALDTGELFF
TGTGCCAGCAAAAGTAGCGGGGGGGCTCTCGACACCGGGGAGCTGTTTTTT
>.|TRBD1|TRBJ2-7|TRBV24-1
CATSDTRDRTYEQYF
TGTGCCACCAGTGATACAAGGGACAGAACCTACGAGCAGTACTTC
>.|TRBD2|TRBJ2-5|TRBV11-2
CASSLGTSGRGIETQYF
TGTGCCAGCAGCTTAGGGACTAGCGGGAGGGGGATAGAGACCCAGTACTTC
>.|.|TRBJ2-7|TRBV20-1
CSARGARPGGLPYEQYF
TGCAGTGCTAGAGGCGCTCGGCCCGGCGGTCTGCCTTACGAGCAGTACTTC